Listed below are T cell receptor beta chains from one sample, sequenced in a study of blood T cell repertoires in COVID-19. Some clones are missing from TCRdb's copy, which holds only in-frame ones; the method was immunoSEQ multiplex PCR. Counted here are approximately 150,000 clones, roughly four fifths occurring once; the ten biggest clones make up over 10%. The specimen sequenced was peripheral blood. These receptors came from a man between 65 and 79 years old who had recovered from COVID-19. The CDR3 runs from the conserved cysteine through the conserved F or W. D genes are given only for firm matches. Size tells how often a clone was seen (once, few, many) or the class of an expanded clone, and some rows leave it out.

v_gene	abundance	j_gene	len	d_gene	CDR3aa	CDR3nt
TRBV9	once	TRBJ2-7	15	NA	CASSVGGRGSYEQYF	TGTGCCAGCAGCGTCGGCGGGCGCGGCTCCTACGAGCAGTACTTC
TRBV5-1	few	TRBJ1-6	15	TRBD1	CASSRNRGENSPLHF	TGCGCCAGCAGCCGAAACAGGGGCGAAAATTCACCCCTCCACTTT
TRBV5-1	NA	TRBJ2-3	17	TRBD2	CASSPGGTSGTTDTQYF	TGCGCCAGCAGCCCGGGAGGGACTAGCGGGACAACAGATACGCAGTATTTT
TRBV4-3	few	TRBJ2-3	15	NA	CASSQEKRPSDTQYF	TGCGCCAGCAGCCAAGAGAAGCGCCCATCAGATACGCAGTATTTT
TRBV7-9	NA	TRBJ2-3	19	TRBD1	CASSLGVRDSSITTDTQYF	TGTGCCAGCAGCCTAGGGGTCCGGGACAGTTCGATTACCACAGATACGCAGTATTTT
TRBV2	NA	TRBJ2-7	17	TRBD2	CASRGGTSGSGPYEQYF	TGTGCCAGCAGGGGAGGGACTAGCGGGAGCGGACCCTACGAGCAGTACTTC
TRBV6-5	few	TRBJ1-1	14	TRBD1	CASTGLTGDTEAFF	TGTGCCAGCACCGGCCTTACAGGGGACACTGAAGCTTTCTTT
TRBV7-2	few	TRBJ2-7	13	TRBD2	CASSINSGRVQYF	TGTGCCAGCAGCATCAATAGCGGGAGGGTGCAGTACTTC
TRBV3-1/TRBV3-2	NA	TRBJ2-1	14	NA	CASSPTVLNNEQFF	TGTGCCAGCAGCCCAACGGTACTGAACAATGAGCAGTTCTTC
TRBV10-3	NA	TRBJ2-6	17	NA	CAISDQGPGSGANVLTF	TGTGCCATCAGTGACCAGGGCCCCGGCTCTGGGGCCAACGTCCTGACTTTC
TRBV24-1	NA	TRBJ1-1	13	TRBD1	CATNGQGTVEAFF	TGTGCCACCAATGGACAGGGCACCGTTGAAGCTTTCTTT
TRBV6-5	NA	TRBJ2-5	14	NA	CASSYRTAGETQYF	TGTGCCAGCAGTTACAGGACAGCCGGGGAGACCCAGTACTTC
TRBV5-4	NA	TRBJ1-5	18	NA	CASSSVARGHYSNQPQHF	TGTGCCAGCAGCAGTGTGGCAAGGGGACATTATAGCAATCAGCCCCAGCATTTT
TRBV27	NA	TRBJ2-7	14	TRBD1	CASSPGQGRYEQYF	TGTGCCAGCAGTCCGGGACAGGGTAGATACGAGCAGTACTTC
TRBV7-3	NA	TRBJ2-3	13	NA	CASSFPSGYTQYF	TGTGCCAGCAGCTTTCCCTCGGGGTATACGCAGTATTTT
TRBV7-9	NA	TRBJ2-7	13	NA	CASSGSVMGEQYF	TGTGCCAGTTCGGGTAGCGTGATGGGCGAGCAGTACTTC
TRBV7-2	NA	TRBJ2-1	16	TRBD1	CASSLGSQGAYNEQFF	TGTGCCAGCAGCTTAGGGTCCCAGGGGGCATACAATGAGCAGTTCTTC
TRBV7-8	NA	TRBJ2-1	16	NA	CASSSFLTGWWNEQFF	TGTGCCAGCAGCTCCTTTTTGACGGGATGGTGGAATGAGCAGTTCTTC
TRBV7-2	NA	TRBJ1-6	15	NA	CASSQNRVGNSPLHF	TGTGCCAGCAGCCAAAACAGGGTGGGGAATTCACCCCTCCACTTT
TRBV7-9	NA	TRBJ2-1	14	TRBD2	CASTPGLAGHEQFF	TGTGCCAGCACACCGGGACTAGCGGGCCATGAGCAGTTCTTC
TRBV5-4	few	TRBJ2-7	15	TRBD1	CASSSPGQGAYEQYF	TGTGCCAGCAGCTCGCCGGGACAGGGGGCTTACGAGCAGTACTTC
TRBV25-1	NA	TRBJ2-1	11	NA	CASTLNNEQFF	TGTGCCAGCACCCTTAACAATGAGCAGTTCTTC
TRBV28	NA	TRBJ2-7	14	NA	CASTPGWRANEQYF	TGTGCCAGCACCCCAGGGTGGAGGGCAAACGAGCAGTACTTC
TRBV6-5	NA	TRBJ1-1	14	TRBD1	CASTPGQGGTEAFF	TGTGCCAGCACCCCCGGACAGGGAGGCACTGAAGCTTTCTTT
TRBV10-3	NA	TRBJ2-6	18	TRBD1	CAISAGDRGVTGANVLTF	TGTGCCATCAGTGCGGGGGACAGGGGTGTAACTGGGGCCAACGTCCTGACTTTC
TRBV19	NA	TRBJ2-4	13	NA	CASSMTAGNSVYF	TGTGCCAGTAGTATGACGGCAGGGAATAGTGTGTACTTC
TRBV5-6	once	TRBJ1-2	14	NA	CASSIWTVNYGYTF	TGTGCCAGCAGCATCTGGACAGTTAACTATGGCTACACCTTC
TRBV5-1	NA	TRBJ1-6	14	NA	CASRPGENNSPLHF	TGCGCCAGCAGGCCGGGAGAGAATAATTCACCCCTCCACTTT
TRBV2	NA	TRBJ2-1	15	NA	CASSDSSGRHNEQFF	TGTGCCAGCAGTGACTCCTCAGGAAGGCACAATGAGCAGTTCTTC
TRBV28	NA	TRBJ2-2	12	NA	CASTLDTGELFF	TGTGCCAGCACTCTAGACACCGGGGAGCTGTTTTTT
TRBV5-1	NA	TRBJ2-3	16	TRBD2	CASSVLAGDMTDTQYF	TGCGCCAGCAGCGTACTAGCGGGAGACATGACAGATACGCAGTATTTT
TRBV7-9	few	TRBJ2-2	14	NA	CASSLGQTSGELFF	TGTGCCAGCAGCCTAGGACAGACCAGCGGGGAGCTGTTTTTT
TRBV19	NA	TRBJ2-5	16	TRBD2	CASSIGASGLQETQYF	TGTGCCAGTAGTATAGGGGCTAGCGGGCTTCAAGAGACCCAGTACTTC
TRBV20-1	NA	TRBJ1-1	11	NA	CSASLNTEAFF	TGCAGTGCTAGTCTAAACACTGAAGCTTTCTTT
TRBV7-8	NA	TRBJ1-1	14	NA	CASSLGQFGTEAFF	TGTGCCAGCAGCTTAGGACAGTTTGGGACTGAAGCTTTCTTT
TRBV6-5	NA	TRBJ2-5	15	TRBD2	CASRRLAGSQETQYF	TGTGCCAGCAGACGACTAGCGGGAAGTCAAGAGACCCAGTACTTC
TRBV12-3/TRBV12-4	NA	TRBJ2-1	13	NA	CASSPDNYNEQFF	TGTGCCAGCAGTCCGGACAACTACAATGAGCAGTTCTTC
TRBV18	NA	TRBJ2-1	17	TRBD1	CASSPQVGDRGNNEQFF	TGTGCCAGCTCACCTCAAGTAGGGGACAGGGGAAACAATGAGCAGTTCTTC
TRBV27	NA	TRBJ2-3	13	TRBD1	CASRGQGISTQYF	TGTGCCAGCAGGGGACAGGGGATCAGTACGCAGTATTTT
TRBV7-3	NA	TRBJ2-1	15	TRBD2	CASSLSGRVGNEQFF	TGTGCCAGCAGCTTAAGCGGGAGAGTAGGCAATGAGCAGTTCTTC
TRBV18	NA	TRBJ1-5	16	TRBD1	CASSPGTGIGNQPQHF	TGTGCCAGCTCTCCCGGGACAGGGATAGGCAATCAGCCCCAGCATTTT
TRBV7-2	NA	TRBJ1-1	13	NA	CASSQGMNTEAFF	TGTGCCAGCAGTCAGGGGATGAACACTGAAGCTTTCTTT
TRBV19	NA	TRBJ2-5	15	TRBD2	CASSQGLAETGPQYF	TGTGCCAGTAGTCAAGGACTAGCGGAGACAGGCCCCCAGTACTTC
TRBV3-1/TRBV3-2	NA	TRBJ1-3	13	NA	CASGGFSGNTIYF	TGTGCCAGCGGGGGGTTCTCTGGAAACACCATATATTTT
TRBV2	few	TRBJ2-5	16	TRBD2	CASSNLAGGLQETQYF	TGTGCCAGCAGTAATTTAGCGGGAGGGCTCCAAGAGACCCAGTACTTC
TRBV29-1	NA	TRBJ2-6	13	NA	CSVAGVGANVLTF	TGCAGCGTTGCAGGGGTTGGGGCCAACGTCCTGACTTTC